Shown below are 10 T cell receptor beta chains from a single sample sequenced in a study of T cells in Graves' hyperthyroidism and ophthalmopathy. Amplification of TCR beta CDR3 regions used RNA as the template. RT-PCR in the first round (using the HTBI primer set) targeted the TCR CDR3. MiXCR was run by TCRdb on the multiplex PCR reads, yielding one entry per CDR3 protein. This sample has hundreds of thousands of distinct CDR3 sequences, with about 20% found just once. The sample was blood. The receptors derive from a woman under 30 with Graves' hyperthyroidism.

This clonotype occurred many times. DNA of the CDR3: TGTGCCACCAGTGACTACGGACAAGGGGAGAGGACCCAGTACTTC. Translated, it gives CATSDYGQGERTQYF. The chain employs TRBV24-1 and TRBJ2-5, with D possibly called TRBD1 or TRBD2 (5 bases each). The ends were cut back, 4 bases at V and 7 bases at J, with 18 bases in the middle. From germline, CDR1 is KGHDR and CDR2 SFDVKD. The CDR3 is 15 amino acids.

The table lists this clonotype with many counts. This rearrangement joins TRBV12-3 or TRBV12-4 to TRBJ1-5; D gene unclear. The CDR3 runs to 13 residues. Trimming cost V 7 bases and J 4 bases, with 11 bases left between them. CDR3 DNA: TGTGCCAGCACCTCATCATGGAATCAGCCCCAGCATTTT. Encoded protein: CASTSSWNQPQHF.

This clonotype was detected ten times or more. The gene calls are TRBV2 and TRBJ2-2, with D tentatively TRBD1 (5 bases). Germline CDR1 is SNHLY and CDR2 is FYNNEI. This CDR3 is 14 amino acids long. Trimming left V 7 bases short and J 3 bases short, with 12 bases between. The CDR3 loop reads CASKGRVDTGELFF. For the CDR3, the DNA is TGTGCCAGCAAAGGCAGGGTCGACACCGGGGAGCTGTTTTTT.

This clonotype was observed many times. The chain couples TRBV12-3 or TRBV12-4 to TRBJ2-7, with 10 positions matching TRBD2. With 4 bases clipped from V and 4 bases from J, the junction kept 7 bases outside the gene matches. This CDR3 has 15 amino acids. CDR3: CASSWVAGGSYEQYF. In DNA form, the CDR3 reads TGTGCCAGCAGTTGGGTAGCGGGGGGATCATACGAGCAGTACTTC.

This clonotype has ten or more counts. The chain carries TRBV12-3 or TRBV12-4 and TRBJ2-3, with 7 bases that match TRBD1. The CDR3 has 14 amino acids. Trimming cost V 2 bases and J 4 bases; bases outside gene matches: 3. CDR3 nucleotides: TGTGCCAGCAGTTTATCCCAGGGGGCAGATACGCAGTATTTT. Amino acid sequence: CASSLSQGADTQYF.

This clonotype was recorded many times. This chain joins TRBV14 and TRBJ2-7; no reliable D call. Germline values: CDR1 SGHDN, CDR2 FVKESK. V was pared by 0 bases and J by 11 bases, with 14 bases between. This CDR3 has 13 amino acids. Here the CDR3 reads CASSQDYGQRKYF. CDR3 DNA: TGTGCCAGCAGCCAAGATTACGGGCAGCGTAAGTACTTC.

In its sample, this clonotype was seen many times. V and J are TRBV15 and TRBJ2-7; D gene unclear. CDR3 size: 15 residues. Germline loops: CDR1 LNHNV, CDR2 YYDKDF (reference sequence). Trimming cost V 0 bases and J 3 bases, with 12 bases left between them. CDR3 sequence (DNA): TGTGCCACCAGCAGAGATCTAACTGAAGGCTACGAGCAGTACTTC. Its protein is CATSRDLTEGYEQYF.

Many counts were recorded for this clonotype. The chain couples TRBV6-5 to TRBJ1-5; D may be TRBD1 (5 bases). The germline V gene has CDR1 MNHEY and CDR2 SVGAGI. This CDR3 region has 14 residues. Trimming pared 0 bases from V and 9 bases from J, leaving 12 bases between. The CDR3 region has the DNA TGTGCCAGCAGTTACTCTAGAGGAGGGGCGCCCCAGCATTTT. It codes for CASSYSRGGAPQHF.

In this sample, this clonotype turned up many times. The gene calls are TRBV10-1 and TRBJ1-1; D is undetermined. Germline V gene sequence: CDR1 WNHNN, CDR2 SYGVQD (reference sequence). V lost 4 bases and J lost 6, with 9 bases in between. The CDR3 is made up of 12 amino acids. CDR3 residues: CASSGASPEAFF. The CDR3 nucleotides are TGCGCCAGCAGTGGGGCCAGCCCTGAAGCTTTCTTT.

CDR3 protein: CASSQGEGPQHF. The CDR3 DNA follows: TGTGCCAGCTCACAAGGTGAGGGGCCCCAGCATTTT. The chain is built from TRBV18 and TRBJ1-5; D is undetermined. Trimming stripped 4 bases from V and 9 bases from J, with 10 bases between. This CDR3 is 12 amino acids long. The germline V gene encodes CDR1 KGHSH and CDR2 LQKENI. The full variable domain, completed using reference TRBV18 and TRBJ1-5, is NAGVMQNPRHLVRRRGQEARLRCSPMKGHSHVYWYRQLPEEGLKFMVYLQKENIIDESGMPKERFSAEFPKEGPSILRIQQVVRGDSAAYFCASSQGEGPQHFGDGTRLSIL.